These 20 T cell receptor beta chains share one sample of origin, sequenced in a study of CD8+ T cells in alopecia areata. As the sequencing template, cDNA was produced by extracting RNA and reverse transcribing it. The protocol was immunoSEQ multiplex PCR, while the TCRdb copy is restricted to in-frame clones and leaves out a portion. The table has 98,000 or so clones, 45% to 70% seen once. Source material: CD8+ T cells sorted from blood. These receptors were collected from a human donor in good health.

The chain couples TRBV5-1 to TRBJ1-5, with 8 bases identical to TRBD1. This CDR3 has 15 residues. Germline V gene data show CDR1 as SGHRS and CDR2 as YFSETQ. The J segment lost 3 bases and the V segment lost 0 bases, leaving 2 bases of the junction unmatched. The CDR3 sequence: CASSLGQGPNQPQHF. As DNA, the CDR3 is TGCGCCAGCAGCTTGGGACAGGGGCCCAATCAGCCCCAGCATTTT.

The V gene is TRBV4-3, the J gene TRBJ2-5; 8 positions agree with TRBD2. Germline values: CDR1 LGHNA, CDR2 YSLEER. This CDR3 comprises 16 residues. With 4 bases clipped from V and 0 bases from J, the junction kept 7 bases outside the gene matches. The CDR3 is CASSRGSGGHQETQYF. In DNA, the CDR3 is TGCGCCAGCAGCCGAGGAAGCGGGGGCCACCAAGAGACCCAGTACTTC.

V usage is TRBV4-2 and J usage is TRBJ1-5; no clear D gene. There are 13 residues in the CDR3. Germline CDR1 and CDR2: LGHNA and YNFKEQ. V lost 0 bases and J lost 9, with 9 bases in between. This CDR3 is CASSQEPRRPQHF. As DNA, the CDR3 is TGTGCCAGCAGCCAAGAGCCCCGGCGGCCCCAGCATTTT.

The chain links TRBV5-6 to TRBJ2-2, with D possibly being TRBD1 (5 bases). Germline CDR1 and CDR2: SGHDT and YYEEEE. There are 13 residues in the CDR3. V lost 6 bases and J 6 bases, leaving 12 bases between the germline ends. CDR3 residues: CASNLIGAGELFF. DNA for the CDR3: TGTGCCAGCAACCTGATAGGGGCCGGGGAGCTGTTTTTT.

The rearrangement joins TRBV6-1 to TRBJ2-1; 11 bases are shared with TRBD2. The germline V gene encodes CDR1 MNHNS and CDR2 SASEGT. Trimming took 0 bases from V and 4 from J; bases not matched to a gene: 5. There are 17 residues in the CDR3. Written as DNA, the CDR3 is TGTGCCAGCAGTGAAGCGCCTAGCGGGGGGACTTACAATGAGCAGTTCTTC. This translates into CASSEAPSGGTYNEQFF.

The rearrangement uses TRBV7-9 and TRBJ2-3; D possibly matches TRBD1 or TRBD2 (5 bases each). Germline lookup yields CDR1 SEHNR and CDR2 FQNEAQ (reference sequence). The length of the CDR3 is 16 residues. Trimming took off 4 bases at V and 3 bases at J, with 17 bases between the two ends. The CDR3 DNA follows: TGTGCCAGCAGCTCCATTACCGGCAGGGAGACAGATACGCAGTATTTT. This codes for CASSSITGRETDTQYF. The full variable domain, rest sourced from reference TRBV7-9 and TRBJ2-3, is DTGVSQNPRHKITKRGQNVTFRCDPISEHNRLYWYRQTLGQGPEFLTYFQNEAQLEKSRLLSDRFSAERPKGSFSTLEIQRTEQGDSAMYLCASSSITGRETDTQYFGPGTRLTVL.

The chain couples TRBV5-6 to TRBJ2-3; D is perhaps TRBD2 (6 bases). CDR3 length equals 14 residues. V was trimmed by 2 bases and J by 4 bases, leaving 11 bases between them. Germline CDR1 is SGHDT and CDR2 is YYEEEE. The CDR3 coding sequence is TGTGCCAGCAGCTTTGGAGGGTTCCCAGATACGCAGTATTTT. Translation gives CASSFGGFPDTQYF.

The chain is built from TRBV7-6 and TRBJ1-1, with D perhaps TRBD1 (5 bases). Trimming took 5 bases from V and 1 from J, leaving 11 bases between them. Germline-derived CDR1 and CDR2 are SGHVS and FNYEAQ. The CDR3 has 14 amino acids. CDR3 sequence: CASSPRDGNTEAFF. Here the CDR3 DNA reads TGTGCCAGCAGCCCCCGGGACGGGAACACTGAAGCTTTCTTT.

V gene TRBV9 combines with J gene TRBJ2-5; D gene ambiguous. This CDR3 region has 15 residues. Per germline, CDR1 SGDLS and CDR2 YYNGEE. V gave up 0 bases and J gave up 2 bases, with 11 bases separating them. CDR3 region: CASSVAQTDQETQYF. The DNA of the CDR3 is TGTGCCAGCAGCGTAGCCCAGACCGATCAAGAGACCCAGTACTTC.

This clone showed up just once. The chain recombines TRBV28 with TRBJ2-5; D tentatively reads TRBD1 or TRBD2 (5 bases each). The CDR3 consists of 14 residues. The V end lost 5 bases, the J end lost 2 bases, and 12 bases lay between the germline ends. CDR1 and CDR2 from the germline V gene are MDHEN and SYDVKM. The CDR3 is CASSGWGSQETQYF. The CDR3 DNA is TGTGCCAGCAGTGGATGGGGGAGTCAAGAGACCCAGTACTTC.

This clone is a singleton in its sample. The rearrangement joins TRBV5-4 to TRBJ1-2; 8 nucleotides align to TRBD1. V lost 2 bases to trimming and J lost 5 bases; unmatched junction nucleotides: 5. Germline CDR1 and CDR2: SGHNT and YYREEE (reference sequence). The CDR3 is 14 amino acids. The CDR3 is CASSFGTGSYGYTF. CDR3 coding DNA: TGTGCCAGCAGCTTTGGGACAGGCAGTTATGGCTACACCTTC.

In this sample, this clone turned up a few times. The chain couples TRBV29-1 to TRBJ2-1; D not certain. Germline V gene sequence: CDR1 SQVTM, CDR2 ANQGSEA. The CDR3 has 14 amino acids. Trimming pared 2 bases from V and 2 bases from J, leaving 10 bases between. The CDR3 protein is CSVEWGRTYNEQFF. In DNA form, the CDR3 reads TGCAGCGTTGAATGGGGAAGGACCTACAATGAGCAGTTCTTC.

The rearrangement joins TRBV7-6 to TRBJ2-5; D remains unclear. Per the germline V gene, CDR1 is SGHVS and CDR2 is FNYEAQ. Deletions cut 2 bases from V and 2 bases from J, with 6 bases between. The CDR3 has 13 residues. This CDR3 is CASSLHNQETQYF. CDR3 nucleotides: TGTGCCAGCAGCTTACACAATCAAGAGACCCAGTACTTC.

This clone has more than one count but fewer than ten. This sequence joins TRBV6-5 and TRBJ2-7; 7 nucleotides match TRBD1. The germline CDR1 and CDR2 sequences are MNHEY and SVGAGI. This CDR3 comprises 14 residues. Trimming at V came to 2 bases and at J to 3 bases, leaving 4 bases not matched to a gene. CDR3: CASSYVAGGYEQYF. The CDR3 bases are TGTGCCAGCAGTTACGTTGCAGGGGGCTACGAGCAGTACTTC.

The chain combines TRBV30 with TRBJ1-2, with D perhaps TRBD1 (5 bases). The ends were cut back, 8 bases at V and 4 bases at J, with 20 bases in the middle. This CDR3 spans 14 amino acids. CDR1 and CDR2 from the germline V gene are GTSNPN and SVGIG (reference sequence). CDR3 nucleotide sequence: TGTGCCGTCCCCCCGGGGCCGACTAGCTATGGCTACACCTTC. Translation gives CAVPPGPTSYGYTF.

V gene TRBV25-1 combines with J gene TRBJ2-7; a possible D gene is TRBD1 (6 bases). The CDR3 is 13 amino acids. The V gene lost 10 bases and the J gene lost 6 bases, with 19 bases spanning the gap. Germline CDR1 MGHDK, CDR2 SYGVNS. CDR3 amino acids: CATLGTFSREQYF. As DNA, the CDR3 is TGTGCCACCCTAGGGACATTCTCTCGCGAGCAGTACTTC.

The table lists this clone with a few counts. The chain carries TRBV13 and TRBJ1-4; D unclear. Germline-derived CDR1 and CDR2 are PRHDT and FYEKMQ (reference sequence). The CDR3 is made up of 16 amino acids. V dropped 0 bases and J dropped 0 bases, with 8 bases sitting between them. The CDR3 sequence is CASSLGADATNEKLFF. The CDR3 DNA reads TGTGCCAGCAGCTTAGGGGCAGATGCAACTAATGAAAAACTGTTTTTT.

This sequence joins TRBV27 and TRBJ2-7; 10 positions match TRBD2. The CDR3 runs to 14 residues. Losses at the gene ends were 5 bases for V and 3 bases for J; bases not matched to a gene: 4. Germline CDR1 and CDR2: MNHEY and SMNVEV (reference sequence). The CDR3 protein is CASSTSGALYEQYF. CDR3 coding DNA: TGTGCCAGCAGTACTAGCGGGGCGCTCTACGAGCAGTACTTC.

CDR3 loop: CSVEGDSGGYTF. The DNA of the CDR3 is TGCAGCGTTGAAGGAGATTCTGGGGGCTACACCTTC. The chain carries TRBV29-1 and TRBJ1-2; D unresolved. Germline V gene lookup returns CDR1 SQVTM and CDR2 ANQGSEA. V was pared by 1 base and J by 8 bases, with 11 bases between. The CDR3 has 12 amino acids.

The V gene is TRBV4-3, the J gene TRBJ2-1, with TRBD1 as a possible D gene (6 bases). This CDR3 contains 15 residues. Germline values: CDR1 LGHNA, CDR2 YSLEER. The V gene lost 3 bases and the J gene lost 7 bases, with 16 bases spanning the gap. In DNA form, the CDR3 reads TGCGCCAGCAGCCATCCGTTGTGGGGGCTGAATGAGCAGTTCTTC. Its protein product is CASSHPLWGLNEQFF.